The 10 T cell receptor beta chains reported below all come from one sample, sequenced in a study of control samples from healthy donors and cancer patients. Sequenced by immunoSEQ multiplex PCR; TCRdb stores in-frame clones only, minus some. This table has 100,000 to 150,000 clones, 85% to 95% appearing once. Sequencing input: blood. The source is a young man in good health.

The DNA of the CDR3 is TGTGCCAGTAGTCCTAGCGGGGCAACCTACGAGCAGTACTTC. It yields the protein CASSPSGATYEQYF. The rearrangement joins TRBV19 to TRBJ2-7; 9 bases are a match to TRBD2. The CDR3 has 14 amino acids. Germline CDR1 reads LNHDA; CDR2 reads SQIVND (reference sequence). V shed 5 bases, J shed 2 bases, and the junction held 4 bases outside the gene matches.

The count of this clone is one. The rearrangement links TRBV2 to TRBJ1-1; a weak D match, TRBD1 (5 bases). V was pared by 7 bases and J by 10 bases, with 13 bases between. The CDR3 runs to 11 residues. Germline assignment: CDR1 SNHLY and CDR2 FYNNEI. CDR3 DNA: TGTGCCAGCACCGCTGGCAGGGTAGCTTTCTTT. Amino acids: CASTAGRVAFF.

J is TRBJ1-5 and V is TRBV10-3; D is possibly TRBD1 (6 bases). The CDR3 covers 17 residues. V was cut by 0 bases and J by 7 bases, with 19 bases left in between. Germline assignment: CDR1 ENHRY and CDR2 SYGVKD. The CDR3: CAISESNLPGARQPQHF. DNA for the CDR3: TGTGCCATCAGTGAGTCGAACCTGCCAGGGGCAAGACAGCCCCAGCATTTT.

In this sample, this clone turned up a few times. The chain has TRBV7-9 and TRBJ1-2; TRBD1 is a possible D gene (5 bases). Trimming cost V 8 bases and J 13 bases, with 20 bases left between them. Germline CDR1 SEHNR, CDR2 FQNEAQ (reference sequence). CDR3 size: 12 residues. The CDR3 reads CASSLQQAGATF. The CDR3 bases are TGTGCCAGCTCACTACAACAGGCGGGCGCCACCTTC.

The chain has TRBV5-4 and TRBJ1-1, with a weak D call TRBD1 (6 bases). The V gene's germline CDR1 is SGHNT and CDR2 YYREEE (reference sequence). This CDR3 contains 16 residues. Trimming stripped 1 base from V and 0 bases from J, with 13 bases between. CDR3 DNA: TGTGCCAGCAGCTTGTCCGGGGGCGGGATGAACACTGAAGCTTTCTTT. Protein sequence: CASSLSGGGMNTEAFF.

The CDR3 sequence: CATSRVLIEGTEAFF. DNA of the CDR3: TGTGCCACCAGCAGAGTGTTAATTGAGGGCACTGAAGCTTTCTTT. This chain connects TRBV15 to TRBJ1-1; D ambiguous. The V end lost 1 base, the J end lost 4 bases, and 13 bases lay between the germline ends. This CDR3 comprises 15 residues. Germline V gene lookup returns CDR1 LNHNV and CDR2 YYDKDF (reference sequence).

The gene calls are TRBV6-6 and TRBJ2-3; D is undetermined. Germline CDR1 and CDR2: MNHNY and SVGAGI (reference sequence). This CDR3 is 14 amino acids long. V shed 2 bases and J shed 3 bases, with 9 bases lying between them. The DNA of the CDR3 is TGTGCCAGCAGTTACGCCGTGGGTACAGATACGCAGTATTTT. This codes for CASSYAVGTDTQYF.

V and J are TRBV7-9 and TRBJ1-2, with a weak D call TRBD1 (5 bases). Between the trimmed V and J ends, which lost 1 base and 6 bases, there was a span of 12 bases. The CDR3 covers 14 residues. Germline V gene sequence: CDR1 SEHNR, CDR2 FQNEAQ (reference sequence). The CDR3 DNA follows: TGTGCCAGCAGCTTAGACACGGGGGTGAATGGCTACACCTTC. Amino acids: CASSLDTGVNGYTF.

This chain links TRBV30 with TRBJ2-5, with 11 bases matching TRBD2. The CDR3 consists of 16 residues. The V and J ends lost 0 bases and 2 bases, in that order; junction bases with no gene match: 5. From germline, CDR1 is GTSNPN and CDR2 SVGIG (reference sequence). The CDR3: CAWSVRLAGGQETQYF. As DNA, the CDR3 is TGTGCCTGGAGTGTAAGGCTAGCGGGGGGTCAAGAGACCCAGTACTTC.

The chain has TRBV19 and TRBJ2-7; maybe TRBD1 (6 bases). V lost 5 bases to trimming and J lost 4 bases, with 15 bases between them. CDR3 length: 14 amino acids. Germline assignment: CDR1 LNHDA and CDR2 SQIVND (reference sequence). CDR3 DNA: TGTGCCAGTAGTGGTTGGGACAAGAAATACGAGCAGTACTTC. This gives the protein CASSGWDKKYEQYF.